This T cell receptor (beta chain) was documented in a study of cytomegalovirus exposure and HLA in healthy donors. Primers: 60 Vbeta forward and 13 Jbeta reverse. Assay: immunoSEQ multiplex PCR; the TCRdb copy retains only in-frame clones and omits some. There are around 140,000 clones in the sample; about 80% occur only once, and roughly 4.8% lies in the top ten. Whole-study results and caveats: Being productive about 90% or about 30% of the time was typical of most TCR beta V segments in an earlier analysis. Within a later analysis, the majority of CMV-associated TCR beta chains appeared HLA-restricted. Later analysis demonstrated an association between a missense DCLRE1C variant and TCR beta V- and J-gene trimming.

V dropped 7 bases and J dropped 6; count of bases not matched to a gene: 17. CDR3 length: 18 residues. Germline assignment: CDR1 SGHVS and CDR2 FQNEAQ. Points on this clone: Antigen unknown.

Nominally healthy donors provided the samples, though records likely missed some immune exposures. Source material: PBMCs. The TCR sequence derives from a middle-aged man in good health and CMV-seronegative. The chain is built from TRBV7-8 and TRBJ2-7; 14 nucleotides align to TRBD2. CDR3 DNA sequence: TGTGCCAGCACGGCGGGGACTAGCGGGGGTCCTACCTCAGGCGAGCAGTACTTC. Translating it yields CASTAGTSGGPTSGEQYF.